A single sample gave rise to the 30 T cell receptor beta chains below, sequenced in a study of CD8+ T cells in alopecia areata. Extraction of RNA preceded its reverse transcription into cDNA, which served as the sequencing template. Clones were read by immunoSEQ multiplex PCR, and TCRdb kept only the in-frame ones, dropping some. The table lists about 120,000 clones, with no singletons. The sequenced sample consisted of lesional skin. These receptors all stem from a C3H/HeJ mouse with alopecia areata. The mouse line has the MHC haplotype H2-k.

As concerns this clone: Gene names are the mouse ones. The read ends 4 residues shy of where the CDR3 ends; the end is completed using the germline J gene. The genes are TRBV13-1 and TRBJ2-1; a possible D gene is TRBD2 (6 bases). Germline assignment: CDR1 NSHNY and CDR2 SYGAGN. The CDR3 is made up of 13 amino acids. The covered CDR3 bases are TGTGCCAGCAGCGCTGGGGTAGTGGCT. It is translated as CASSAGVVA. The complete CDR3 sequence is CASSAGVVAEQFF.

This clone was picked up a small number of times. At residue 13, TCRdb's protein disagrees with the DNA translation; the protein shown here derives from the DNA. Genes here carry mouse names. The sequenced fragment ends 3 residues before the CDR3 boundary, so the rest is inferred from the germline J gene. The J gene is TRBJ1-3, the V gene TRBV31; 10 bases are shared with TRBD1. With V trimmed by 0 bases and J by 1 base, 3 bases remained unmatched. Germline assignment: CDR1 GKSSPN and CDR2 SITVG. The CDR3 is 16 amino acids. The CDR3 bases that were read are TGTGCCTGGAGTCTAGGGGGACAGGGGTCTGGAAATACG. It yields the protein CAWSLGGQGSGNT. The full CDR3 sequence reads CAWSLGGQGSGNTLYF.

This clone has a handful of counts. Mouse gene names apply. The read terminates 4 residues before the CDR3 end, so the remaining end is supplied by the germline J gene. The J gene is TRBJ2-3, the V gene TRBV19; a possible D gene is TRBD2 (6 bases). Between the trimmed V and J ends, which lost 6 bases and 1 base, there was a span of 12 bases. Germline-derived CDR1 and CDR2 are FNHDT and SITEND (reference sequence). The CDR3 length is 14 residues. CDR3 region: CASIFSGGAETLYF. Incomplete CDR3 DNA: TGTGCCAGCATTTTCTCTGGGGGTGCAGAA.

This clone was counted between two and nine times. Each gene name is a mouse one. The observed sequence ends 4 residues before the CDR3 terminus, with the missing tail filled in from the germline J gene. The chain carries TRBV17 and TRBJ2-1, with D uncertain. Germline V gives CDR1 MNHDT, CDR2 YYDKIL. Between the trimmed V and J ends, which lost 2 bases and 5 bases, there was a span of 4 bases. This CDR3 contains 12 residues. The chain's CDR3 is CASSRTDAEQFF. The sequenced CDR3 bases are TGTGCTAGCAGTAGAACAGATGCT.

On this clone: Gene names and germline match the mouse. The read ends 4 residues before the CDR3 terminus; that terminus is restored from the germline J gene. The gene calls are TRBV13-2 and TRBJ2-1; perhaps TRBD1 as D (5 bases). Deletions cut 2 bases from V and 3 bases from J, with 12 bases between. This CDR3 spans 15 amino acids. Germline CDR1 and CDR2: NNHNN and SYGAGS (reference sequence). CDR3 sequence reads: CASGDGREPYAEQFF. Partial CDR3 DNA: TGTGCCAGCGGTGACGGCAGGGAGCCCTATGCT.

This clone was observed a handful of times. TCRdb gives a protein that differs at residue 9 from what the DNA encodes, so the protein here is translated from the DNA. The gene names here belong to mouse. The read comes to an end 3 residues before the CDR3 does, leaving the germline J gene to fill in the end. This chain joins TRBV13-3 and TRBJ1-6, with 8 bases that match TRBD1. TRBJ1-6 is placed among ORFs of uncertain function. Germline values: CDR1 NNHDY, CDR2 SYVADS. Trimming removed 6 bases from V and 8 bases from J; junction bases left unmatched: 1. This CDR3 is built from 12 residues. The CDR3 reads CASKQGDSPLYF. CDR3 bases read: TGTGCCAGCAAACAGGGGGATTCGCCC.

In this sample, this clone turned up a few times. The germline and genes are mouse ones. The read ends 4 residues shy of where the CDR3 ends; the end is completed using the germline J gene. The chain couples TRBV1 to TRBJ2-1; maybe TRBD1 (6 bases). The CDR3 totals 15 residues. Trimming cost V 4 bases and J 2 bases, with 12 bases left between them. CDR1 is NSQYPW and CDR2 is LRSPGD in the germline V gene (reference sequence). The CDR3 sequence: CTCSDVGQDYAEQFF. The sequenced part of the CDR3 DNA is TGCACCTGCAGTGACGTGGGACAAGACTATGCT.

Comment on this clone: Any gene name here is a mouse gene name. The CDR3 end lies 4 residues beyond the end of the read and is filled in from the germline J gene. This chain joins TRBV19 and TRBJ1-4; 7 nucleotides agree with TRBD1. The J segment lost 5 bases and the V segment lost 6 bases, leaving 4 bases of the junction unmatched. CDR3 length: 13 amino acids. Germline V gene data show CDR1 as FNHDT and CDR2 as SITEND (reference sequence). The sequenced part of the CDR3 DNA is TGTGCCAGCACCTCGGGACAGAACGAA. This encodes CASTSGQNE. The entire CDR3 reads CASTSGQNERLFF.

Note on this clone: The gene names here belong to mouse. The read comes to an end 4 residues before the CDR3 does, leaving the germline J gene to fill in the end. The chain carries TRBV16 and TRBJ1-1, with TRBD1 matching over 9 bases. Per the germline V gene, CDR1 is SGHSA and CDR2 is FRNQAP. The CDR3 has 15 amino acids. V lost 3 bases, J lost 0 bases, and 2 bases stayed unmatched. The CDR3 loop reads CASSLGDRANTEVFF. The sequenced part of the CDR3 DNA is TGTGCAAGCAGCTTGGGGGACAGGGCAAACACA.

This clone has more than one count but fewer than ten. Each gene name is a mouse one. The missing CDR3 end, 4 residues past where the read stops, is filled in from the germline J gene. The chain has TRBV5 and TRBJ2-7, with 13 bases identical to TRBD2. V shed 4 bases and J 0 bases; nucleotides not matched to a gene: 3. CDR1 is LGHNA, CDR2 YNLKQL, per germline (reference sequence). The CDR3 contains 16 residues. Incomplete CDR3 DNA: TGTGCCAGCAGCCCGGGACTGGGGGGGAGCTCCTAT. Protein sequence: CASSPGLGGSSY. The complete CDR3 sequence is CASSPGLGGSSYEQYF.

Concerning this clone: All gene names here are mouse names. The read ends 4 residues shy of where the CDR3 ends; the end is completed using the germline J gene. The V gene is TRBV13-3, the J gene TRBJ2-3; tentatively, D is TRBD1 (5 bases). V was clipped by 3 bases and J by 2 bases, with 10 bases between them. CDR3 length: 14 amino acids. Germline V gives CDR1 NNHDY, CDR2 SYVADS. Incomplete CDR3 DNA: TGTGCCAGCAGTGGGCAGGGAGATGCAGAA. This codes for CASSGQGDAE. The full CDR3 reads CASSGQGDAETLYF.

Regarding this clone: All gene names here are mouse names. The observed sequence ends 4 residues before the CDR3 terminus, with the missing tail filled in from the germline J gene. At the DNA level, this CDR3 is encoded by other sequences in the same sample as well. This chain joins TRBV1 and TRBJ1-1; a weak D match, TRBD1 (6 bases). V gave up 3 bases and J gave up 1 base, with 9 bases separating them. The CDR3 extends over 14 amino acids. Per germline, CDR1 NSQYPW and CDR2 LRSPGD (reference sequence). The part of the CDR3 DNA that was read is TGCACCTGCAGTGCGGGCAGGGGGAACACA. Translated, it gives CTCSAGRGNT. The complete CDR3 protein is CTCSAGRGNTEVFF.

Points on this clone: Gene names follow the mouse nomenclature. Read coverage stops 4 residues before the CDR3 terminus; the germline J gene supplies the remainder. The gene calls are TRBV13-3 and TRBJ2-1; D might be TRBD2 (6 bases). V gave up 2 bases and J gave up 1 base, with 13 bases separating them. The CDR3 contains 16 residues. Germline CDR1 reads NNHDY; CDR2 reads SYVADS. CDR3 DNA, as far as it was read: TGTGCCAGCAGTGAAGGGCTGGGGACGAACTATGCT. This encodes CASSEGLGTNYA. The whole CDR3 protein is CASSEGLGTNYAEQFF.

This clone occurred a few times. The gene names given are mouse names. The CDR3 goes on 4 residues after the read ends, and that part is filled in from the germline J gene. The rearrangement uses TRBV13-1 and TRBJ2-7; 10 bases agree with TRBD2. Germline CDR1 is NSHNY and CDR2 is SYGAGN. This CDR3 spans 14 amino acids. CDR3 in amino acids: CASSDNLGGHEQYF. The CDR3 bases that were read are TGTGCCAGCAGTGATAATCTGGGGGGGCAT.

This clone was observed a few times. Genes and germline are mouse. The read falls 4 residues short of the CDR3 end, and the missing part is taken from the germline J gene. The chain has TRBV17 and TRBJ2-5; perhaps TRBD1 as D (7 bases). CDR1 and CDR2 from the germline V gene are MNHDT and YYDKIL. There are 14 residues in the CDR3. The covered CDR3 bases are TGTGCTAGCAGTACCGAGGGGGCGCGAGAC. It translates to CASSTEGARD. The CDR3, in full, reads CASSTEGARDTQYF.

This clone came up a few times. All gene names here are mouse names. The CDR3 goes on 4 residues after the read ends, and that part is filled in from the germline J gene. The rearrangement uses TRBV13-2 and TRBJ2-4; D possibly corresponds to TRBD2 (5 bases). In germline, CDR1 is NNHNN, CDR2 SYGAGS (reference sequence). CDR3 size: 12 residues. CDR3 DNA (partial): TGTGCCAGCGGTGAACTGGCAAAC. This sequence encodes CASGELAN. The whole CDR3 protein is CASGELANTLYF.

With regard to this clone: Mouse gene names apply. Partial CDR3 DNA: TGCACCTGCAGTGCAGATAACACAGGGGGCGGTCAAAAC. It specifies CTCSADNTGGGQN. The full CDR3 is CTCSADNTGGGQNTLYF. V is TRBV1 and J is TRBJ2-4; 9 bases map to TRBD1. Read coverage stops 4 residues before the CDR3 terminus; the germline J gene supplies the remainder. Germline CDR1 reads NSQYPW; CDR2 reads LRSPGD (reference sequence). V was clipped by 0 bases and J by 1 base; unmatched bases: 5. The CDR3 has 17 residues.

This clone appeared a few times. TCRdb's protein and the DNA translation differ at residue 13; the protein here comes from the DNA. The gene names given are mouse names. The read gets to within 3 residues of the CDR3 end, and the germline J gene fills in the rest. The chain links TRBV19 to TRBJ1-6; TRBD1 agrees at 8 bases. TRBJ1-6 is an ORF, and what it does is uncertain. Germline V gene lookup returns CDR1 FNHDT and CDR2 SITEND (reference sequence). This CDR3 contains 16 residues. V lost 2 bases and J lost 5; bases outside the gene matches: 6. CDR3: CASSISRGPNNSPLYF. Partial CDR3 DNA: TGTGCCAGCAGTATTTCCAGGGGGCCCAATAATTCGCCC.

This clone was seen only a few times. Genes and germline come from the mouse. The sequence runs out 4 residues before the end of the CDR3; the remainder is reconstructed from the germline J gene. The genes are TRBV13-3 and TRBJ2-2; 8 bases match TRBD2. Trimming cost V 5 bases and J 2 bases; bases outside gene matches: 2. This CDR3 comprises 14 residues. Germline-derived CDR1 and CDR2 are NNHDY and SYVADS. The sequenced CDR3 bases are TGTGCCAGCAGAACTGGGGGTAACACCGGG. Amino acids: CASRTGGNTG. The complete CDR3 protein is CASRTGGNTGQLYF.

To note about this clone: There is a difference at residue 12 between the TCRdb protein and the DNA translation, so the protein given here was translated from the DNA. Gene names are mouse gene names. The read terminates 3 residues ahead of where the CDR3 ends, so the germline J gene completes it. The chain joins TRBV19 to TRBJ1-3, with D maybe TRBD1 (6 bases). V shed 4 bases and J shed 0 bases, with 11 bases lying between them. The germline V gene has CDR1 FNHDT and CDR2 SITEND (reference sequence). The CDR3 has 15 amino acids. Incomplete CDR3 DNA: TGTGCCAGCAGTCCGACAGGAAATTCTGGAAATACG. The encoded protein is CASSPTGNSGNT. The complete CDR3 reads CASSPTGNSGNTLYF.

This clone was seen a few times. Genes and germline come from the mouse. The CDR3 extends 4 residues past the end of the read, so its final part is completed from the germline J gene. The rearrangement uses TRBV1 and TRBJ1-4, with 12 nucleotides matching TRBD1. Germline trimming cut 6 bases from V and 6 bases from J; bases unmatched to any gene: 5. The CDR3 sequence is 15 residues long. The germline V gene encodes CDR1 NSQYPW and CDR2 LRSPGD (reference sequence). Partial CDR3 DNA: TGCACCTGCAGCCCCGGGACAGGGGGCGACGAA. It codes for CTCSPGTGGDE. The CDR3 in its entirety is CTCSPGTGGDERLFF. Supplemented by reference TRBV1 and TRBJ1-4, the full variable domain reads VTLLEQNPRWRLVPRGQAVNLRCILKNSQYPWMSWYQQDLQKQLQWLFTLRSPGDKEVKSLPGADYLATRVTDTELRLQVANMSQGRTLYCTCSPGTGGDERLFFGHGTKLSVL.

This clone was seen only a few times. All gene names here are mouse names. The read is 4 residues too short to cover the CDR3 end, so that end is filled in from the germline J gene. The chain recombines TRBV1 with TRBJ2-3; possibly TRBD2 for D (5 bases). This CDR3 spans 15 amino acids. Trimming shortened V by 0 bases and J by 2 bases, and 9 bases separated the two germline ends. The germline gives CDR1 NSQYPW, CDR2 LRSPGD (reference sequence). CDR3 bases read: TGCACCTGCAGTGCAGACGTGGGGTTTGCAGAA. It is translated as CTCSADVGFAE. The full CDR3 is CTCSADVGFAETLYF.

Remarks on this clone: Mouse gene names and germline throughout. The CDR3 end lies 4 residues beyond the end of the read and is filled in from the germline J gene. The V and J genes are TRBV13-1 and TRBJ1-4, with D possibly TRBD1 on 5 matching bases. V was pared by 5 bases and J by 2 bases, with 7 bases between. The CDR3 loop spans 13 amino acids. Germline V gene sequence: CDR1 NSHNY, CDR2 SYGAGN. The CDR3: CASRDTSNERLFF. The CDR3 bases that were read are TGTGCCAGCAGGGACACCTCCAACGAA.

This clone has more than one count but fewer than ten. The gene names here belong to mouse. The read terminates 4 residues ahead of where the CDR3 ends, so the germline J gene completes it. This sequence joins TRBV17 and TRBJ1-1, with a possible D match to TRBD1 (6 bases). Germline V gene lookup returns CDR1 MNHDT and CDR2 YYDKIL. Deletions cut 3 bases from V and 1 base from J, with 12 bases between. The CDR3 totals 15 residues. CDR3: CASSRGGTKNTEVFF. The sequenced CDR3 bases are TGTGCTAGCAGTAGGGGCGGGACAAAAAACACA.

This clone occurred a few times. Gene names are the mouse ones. From the germline J gene comes the end of the CDR3, since the read stops 4 residues before it. The chain uses TRBV1 and TRBJ2-5; D is unresolved. Germline CDR1 and CDR2: NSQYPW and LRSPGD (reference sequence). V lost 0 bases and J 0 bases, leaving 10 bases between the germline ends. The CDR3 runs to 16 residues. CDR3 protein: CTCSADQTLNQDTQYF. The part of the CDR3 DNA that was read is TGCACCTGCAGTGCAGATCAGACTCTTAACCAAGAC.

This clone was observed a few times. Genes and germline are mouse. With the read ending 4 residues before the CDR3 end, the germline J gene is used to fill in that end. This chain uses TRBV1 with TRBJ2-1, with TRBD2 identical over 12 bases. The CDR3 covers 16 residues. CDR1 and CDR2 from the germline V gene are NSQYPW and LRSPGD (reference sequence). V lost 3 bases and J lost 4; bases outside the gene matches: 4. CDR3 in amino acids: CTCSAPDWGGYAEQFF. The sequenced CDR3 bases are TGCACCTGCAGTGCCCCGGACTGGGGGGGTTATGCT.

This clone was observed a handful of times. Gene names are the mouse ones. The read is 4 residues too short to cover the CDR3 end, so that end is filled in from the germline J gene. The V and J genes are TRBV19 and TRBJ2-7; TRBD2 matches at 8 bases. The ends lost 4 bases at V and 3 bases at J; junction bases unmatched: 0. The CDR3 extends over 12 amino acids. Germline lookup yields CDR1 FNHDT and CDR2 SITEND (reference sequence). The CDR3 is CASSWGGYEQYF. The CDR3 bases that were read are TGTGCCAGCAGTTGGGGGGGCTAT.

Note on this clone: Gene names and germline refer to mouse. The read ends 4 residues before the CDR3 terminus; that terminus is restored from the germline J gene. The V gene is TRBV13-3, the J gene TRBJ2-7; a possible D gene is TRBD2 (6 bases). The germline V and J ends were trimmed by 3 bases and 0 bases, with 13 bases remaining between them. From germline, CDR1 is NNHDY and CDR2 SYVADS. This CDR3 has 15 amino acids. The CDR3 spells CASSGTGTYSYEQYF. CDR3 DNA, as far as it was read: TGTGCCAGCAGTGGCACCGGGACTTACTCCTAT.

This clone occurred a few times. The genes and germline here are from mouse. With the read ending 4 residues before the CDR3 end, the germline J gene is used to fill in that end. The J gene is TRBJ2-4, the V gene TRBV13-3, with D possibly matching TRBD1 (7 bases). In germline, CDR1 is NNHDY, CDR2 SYVADS. V was pared by 0 bases and J by 1 base, with 12 bases between. There are 16 residues in the CDR3. The CDR3 reads CASSDARGDGQNTLYF. The part of the CDR3 DNA that was read is TGTGCCAGCAGTGATGCCAGGGGGGACGGTCAAAAC.

This clone was found a few times. Gene names refer to mouse genes. The CDR3 extends 4 residues past the end of the read, so its final part is completed from the germline J gene. The chain combines TRBV17 with TRBJ2-1, with D hard to call. Germline V gene lookup returns CDR1 MNHDT and CDR2 YYDKIL. The CDR3 is 13 amino acids. The sequenced part of the CDR3 DNA is TGTGCTAGCAGTAGAGATTCCAGGGCT. As protein: CASSRDSRA. The CDR3, in full, reads CASSRDSRAEQFF.